A selection of T cell receptor beta chains follows, all from one sample in a study of T cell repertoires in cytomegalovirus infection. TCRdb re-called the reads through MiXCR, storing one row per CDR3 protein. The sample has hundreds of thousands of distinct CDR3 sequences, 35% seen once. Sequenced sample: PBMCs. These receptors came from a human donor in good health (CMV status not recorded). Some clones in this sample may be carry-over from other donors' samples. Each CDR3 is given with its conserved first and last residue. The D gene is left open where the match is weak. Clone size is stated in some rows and not others, as once, few, many or a class when expanded.

d_gene,abundance,v_gene,j_gene,CDR3aa,CDR3nt
NA,many,TRBV7-6,TRBJ1-3,CASSLAGGNTIYF,TGTGCCAGCAGCTTAGCAGGAGGAAACACCATATATTTT
NA,NA,TRBV25-1,TRBJ1-1,CASSDWGGKTEAFF,TGTGCCAGCAGTGATTGGGGCGGGAAGACTGAAGCTTTCTTT
NA,few,TRBV12-3/TRBV12-4,TRBJ1-2,CASSLYPGGNYGYTF,TGTGCCAGCAGTTTATACCCGGGGGGAAACTATGGCTACACCTTC
NA,NA,TRBV6-1,TRBJ1-1,CASTERPRDTEAFF,TGTGCCAGCACCGAAAGGCCGAGGGACACTGAAGCTTTCTTT
NA,few,TRBV6-6,TRBJ1-5,CAGGRGRGLQPQHF,TGTGCCGGAGGGAGGGGAAGGGGCCTTCAGCCCCAGCATTTT
NA,few,TRBV20-1,TRBJ1-6,CSAIVRVNSPLHF,TGCAGTGCTATAGTTAGGGTAAATTCACCCCTCCACTTT
NA,few,TRBV12-3/TRBV12-4,TRBJ2-1,CASTSTGLTPGEQFF,TGTGCCAGCACCTCGACAGGATTGACTCCCGGTGAGCAGTTCTTC
TRBD1,many,TRBV7-8,TRBJ1-6,CASSRDRARAYNSPLHF,TGTGCCAGCAGCCGGGACAGGGCGAGGGCCTATAATTCACCCCTCCACTTT
NA,many,TRBV27,TRBJ2-1,CASSLLSSYNEQFF,TGTGCCAGCAGCTTATTATCTAGCTACAATGAGCAGTTCTTC
TRBD1,many,TRBV20-1,TRBJ2-3,CSSGQGTDTQYF,TGCAGTAGCGGACAGGGCACAGATACGCAGTATTTT
TRBD2,NA,TRBV27,TRBJ2-7,CASSPSWGLAGPYEQYF,TGTGCCAGCAGTCCCTCATGGGGACTAGCGGGACCCTACGAGCAGTACTTC
NA,NA,TRBV5-6,TRBJ2-1,CASSFGAIDDEQFF,TGTGCCAGCAGCTTTGGGGCCATAGATGATGAGCAGTTCTTC
NA,NA,TRBV6-2/TRBV6-3,TRBJ1-6,CASSYVPRALHF,TGTGCCAGCAGTTACGTCCCCCGTGCCCTCCACTTT
NA,NA,TRBV5-6,TRBJ1-1,CASSRTASEWGTEAFF,TGTGCCAGCAGCAGGACAGCGTCTGAATGGGGCACTGAAGCTTTCTTT
TRBD1,NA,TRBV28,TRBJ2-7,CASSLSWDRALYEQYF,TGTGCCAGCAGTTTATCGTGGGACAGGGCCCTCTACGAGCAGTACTTC
NA,many,TRBV7-2,TRBJ2-7,CASSLVGLPYEQYF,TGTGCCAGCAGCTTAGTTGGACTACCCTACGAGCAGTACTTC
TRBD2,NA,TRBV3-1,TRBJ2-5,CASSQEGLAGAQETQYF,TGTGCCAGCAGCCAAGAGGGACTAGCGGGGGCTCAAGAGACCCAGTACTTC